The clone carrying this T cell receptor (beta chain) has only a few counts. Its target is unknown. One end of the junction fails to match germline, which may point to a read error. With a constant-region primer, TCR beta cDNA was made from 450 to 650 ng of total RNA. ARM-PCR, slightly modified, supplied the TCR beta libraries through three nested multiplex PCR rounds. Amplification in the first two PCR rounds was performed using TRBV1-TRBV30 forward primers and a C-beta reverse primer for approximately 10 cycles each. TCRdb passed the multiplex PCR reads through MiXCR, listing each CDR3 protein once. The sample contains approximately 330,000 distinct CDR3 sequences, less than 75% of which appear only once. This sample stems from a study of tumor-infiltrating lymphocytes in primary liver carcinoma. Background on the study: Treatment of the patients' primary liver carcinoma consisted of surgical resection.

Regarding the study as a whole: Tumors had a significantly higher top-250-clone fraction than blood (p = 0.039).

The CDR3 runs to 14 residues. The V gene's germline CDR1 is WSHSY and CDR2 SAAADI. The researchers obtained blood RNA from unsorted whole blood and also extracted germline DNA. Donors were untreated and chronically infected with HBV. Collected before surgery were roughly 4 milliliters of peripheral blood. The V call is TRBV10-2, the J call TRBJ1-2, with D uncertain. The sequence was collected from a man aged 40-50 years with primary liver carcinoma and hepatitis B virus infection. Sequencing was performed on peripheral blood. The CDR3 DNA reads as TGCGCCAGCAGTGAATATAGTGGATCCTATGGCTACGCCTTC. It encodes CASSEYSGSYGYAF.